One and the same sample provided the 21 T cell receptor beta chains below, sequenced in a study of CD8 T cells in Susac syndrome. Random hexamers primed reverse transcription of about 0.5 to 1 ug RNA. From the immunoSEQ multiplex PCR reads, TCRdb called clonotypes with MiXCR, one entry per CDR3 protein. The sample carries about 120,000 distinct CDR3 sequences, over 95% recorded once. Sequencing used CD4+ T cells from PBMCs. These TCRs come from a human donor with Susac syndrome.

This chain links TRBV20-1 with TRBJ1-1; D gene ambiguous. V was shortened by 6 bases and J by 4 bases, with 9 bases between the two germline ends. Germline V gene lookup returns CDR1 DFQATT and CDR2 SNEGSKA (reference sequence). The CDR3 covers 11 residues. CDR3 nucleotides: TGCAGTGCCCATGGGCCCACTGAAGCTTTCTTT. It codes for CSAHGPTEAFF.

V is TRBV20-1 and J is TRBJ2-3; TRBD1 agrees at 7 bases. V shed 4 bases and J 8 bases; nucleotides not matched to a gene: 18. There are 16 residues in the CDR3. Per the germline V gene, CDR1 is DFQATT and CDR2 is SNEGSKA (reference sequence). The CDR3, as DNA: TGCAGTGCTACCCTCCTCCGGGACAGCGTGTGGGGTACGCAGTATTTT. Translated, it gives CSATLLRDSVWGTQYF.

In this sample, this clonotype turned up a few times. This chain links TRBV20-1 with TRBJ2-3; 9 bases align to TRBD2. In germline, CDR1 is DFQATT, CDR2 SNEGSKA (reference sequence). This CDR3 region has 14 residues. The junction had 3 bases not matched to a gene; V was cut back by 1 base and J by 4 bases. Here the CDR3 DNA reads TGCAGTGCTAGAGGTAGCGGGAGCTCAGATACGCAGTATTTT. It specifies CSARGSGSSDTQYF.

The chain links TRBV3-1 to TRBJ1-2; D not resolved. Per germline, CDR1 LGHDT and CDR2 YNNKEL (reference sequence). Trimming took off 0 bases at V and 9 bases at J, with 17 bases between the two ends. The CDR3 runs to 15 residues. The CDR3 region is CASSQERGWLGSYTF. Written as DNA, the CDR3 is TGTGCCAGCAGCCAAGAAAGAGGATGGCTGGGAAGCTACACCTTC.

V and J are TRBV12-3 or TRBV12-4 and TRBJ1-2, with 12 bases lining up with TRBD1. CDR3 length: 15 residues. The ends lost 5 bases at V and 5 bases at J; junction bases unmatched: 6. CDR3 nucleotides: TGTGCCAGCAGTCCGGGACAGGGGGCCTGGTATGGCTACACCTTC. It codes for CASSPGQGAWYGYTF.

This chain links TRBV5-4 with TRBJ2-7; TRBD2 aligns across 8 bases. The CDR3 is 15 residues long. J lost 3 bases, V lost 4 bases, and 9 bases had no gene match. The germline CDR1 and CDR2 sequences are SGHNT and YYREEE (reference sequence). The CDR3 reads CASSPGGQGRYEQYF. The CDR3 nucleotides read TGTGCCAGCAGCCCGGGGGGGCAGGGCCGCTACGAGCAGTACTTC.

This sequence joins TRBV7-8 and TRBJ2-3, with D possibly TRBD1 on 5 matching bases. The CDR3 is 12 amino acids. CDR1 is SGHVS and CDR2 is FQNEAQ in the germline V gene. Trimming stripped 6 bases from V and 5 bases from J, with 9 bases between. The CDR3 sequence: CASRAGLDTQYF. In DNA, the CDR3 is TGTGCCAGCAGGGCAGGGTTAGATACGCAGTATTTT.

This chain uses TRBV30 with TRBJ2-1; D possibly corresponds to TRBD1 (6 bases). CDR1 is GTSNPN, CDR2 SVGIG, per germline (reference sequence). Trimming shortened V by 5 bases and J by 3 bases, and 23 bases separated the two germline ends. The CDR3 has 17 residues. In DNA form, the CDR3 reads TGTGCCTGGGCACAGGGTTGGCCGGGTGGAAACTACAATGAGCAGTTCTTC. This translates into CAWAQGWPGGNYNEQFF.

The rearrangement links TRBV20-1 to TRBJ2-4, with D perhaps matching TRBD1 (6 bases). The CDR3 runs 14 residues. CDR1 and CDR2 from the germline V gene are DFQATT and SNEGSKA (reference sequence). V lost 0 bases, J lost 7 bases, and 13 bases lay in between. CDR3 amino acids: CSARDPGTNNIQYF. The CDR3 DNA is TGCAGTGCTAGAGATCCGGGGACAAATAACATTCAGTACTTC.

The chain couples TRBV29-1 to TRBJ2-7, with D unresolved. The germline gives CDR1 SQVTM, CDR2 ANQGSEA. Trimming removed 6 bases at V and 0 bases at J, with 9 bases between. CDR3 length: 12 amino acids. CDR3 residues: CSVGGASYEQYF. CDR3 nucleotides: TGCAGCGTCGGCGGAGCCTCCTACGAGCAGTACTTC.

The chain has TRBV5-4 and TRBJ2-6, with a possible D match to TRBD2 (6 bases). This CDR3 has 17 amino acids. CDR1 SGHNT and CDR2 YYREEE come from the germline V gene (reference sequence). V was shortened by 4 bases and J by 0 bases, with 14 bases between the two germline ends. As DNA, the CDR3 is TGTGCCAGCAGCACCCGACAGACTAGCTCTGGGGCCAACGTCCTGACTTTC. This sequence encodes CASSTRQTSSGANVLTF.

This chain uses TRBV30 with TRBJ1-2; D is undetermined. Germline V gives CDR1 GTSNPN, CDR2 SVGIG (reference sequence). Trimming took off 0 bases at V and 3 bases at J, with 11 bases between the two ends. The CDR3 has 14 amino acids. CDR3 nucleotides: TGTGCCTGGAGTGTACTGGACCGATACTATGGCTACACCTTC. It translates to CAWSVLDRYYGYTF.

V and J are TRBV21-1 and TRBJ2-7; the table's D call TRBD1 went unverified against the DNA. TRBV21-1 is labeled a pseudogene. This CDR3 spans 14 amino acids. In DNA form, the CDR3 reads TGTGCCAGCAGCAAACTACAGGGATCCTACGAGCAGTACTTC. Amino acids: CASSKLQGSYEQYF.

This chain's CDR3 is CASSLLRERNEQFF. The DNA for the CDR3 is TGTGCCAGCAGTTTACTGCGGGAGCGTAATGAGCAGTTCTTC. This chain connects TRBV27 to TRBJ2-1; the match to TRBD2 covers 7 bases. Per the germline V gene, CDR1 is MNHEY and CDR2 is SMNVEV (reference sequence). V trimming: 2 bases; J trimming: 7 bases; junction bases outside the gene matches: 5. The length of the CDR3 is 14 residues.

The V call is TRBV24-1, the J call TRBJ2-3, with 7 bases aligning to TRBD1. The V gene's germline CDR1 is KGHDR and CDR2 SFDVKD. The trim removed 3 bases at V and 1 base at J, leaving 3 bases unmatched. The CDR3 is 15 amino acids. Here the CDR3 DNA reads TGTGCCACCAGTGATGGTGGACAGGGCACAGATACGCAGTATTTT. Encoded protein: CATSDGGQGTDTQYF.

The chain employs TRBV14 and TRBJ2-5; D is possibly TRBD1 (6 bases). Per germline, CDR1 SGHDN and CDR2 FVKESK. Trimming stripped 4 bases from V and 5 bases from J, with 17 bases between. CDR3 size: 15 residues. The CDR3, as DNA: TGTGCCAGCAGCCCGTTCCGTGGACAGCCCGAGACCCAGTACTTC. Translation: CASSPFRGQPETQYF.

The rearrangement joins TRBV14 to TRBJ2-1, with 8 bases identical to TRBD2. V dropped 4 bases and J dropped 10; count of bases not matched to a gene: 12. CDR1 and CDR2 (germline): SGHDN, FVKESK. This CDR3 has 15 residues. The CDR3 sequence: CASSLTSGPRREQFF. The DNA of the CDR3 is TGTGCCAGCAGCCTCACTAGCGGTCCCCGGCGGGAGCAGTTCTTC.

The chain combines TRBV2 with TRBJ2-7; perhaps TRBD2 as D (5 bases). V was shortened by 3 bases and J by 2 bases, with 11 bases between the two germline ends. The CDR3 length is 14 residues. The germline CDR1 and CDR2 sequences are SNHLY and FYNNEI. In DNA, the CDR3 is TGTGCCAGCAGTGACTCGGACTTGCCCTACGAGCAGTACTTC. As protein: CASSDSDLPYEQYF.

The CDR3 here is CASSLSIPNEQFF. The DNA of the CDR3 is TGTGCCAGCAGCTTATCTATCCCCAATGAGCAGTTCTTC. The chain has TRBV7-2 and TRBJ2-1; D unresolved. The CDR3 loop spans 13 amino acids. The ends were cut back, 2 bases at V and 6 bases at J, with 8 bases in the middle. Per germline, CDR1 SGHTA and CDR2 FQGNSA.

The chain couples TRBV18 to TRBJ2-1, with a tentative D call TRBD1 (5 bases). The germline V gene encodes CDR1 KGHSH and CDR2 LQKENI. V lost 0 bases and J 3 bases, leaving 9 bases between the germline ends. This CDR3 has 15 amino acids. The CDR3, as DNA: TGTGCCAGCTCACCACCGAAGGGGAACTACAATGAGCAGTTCTTC. This sequence encodes CASSPPKGNYNEQFF.

The chain recombines TRBV3-1 with TRBJ2-7, with no clear D. The CDR3 extends over 13 amino acids. CDR1 is LGHDT and CDR2 is YNNKEL in the germline V gene (reference sequence). Trimming cost V 0 bases and J 3 bases, with 6 bases left between them. Written as DNA, the CDR3 is TGTGCCAGCAGCCAAGACTACCGCTACGAGCAGTACTTC. It is translated as CASSQDYRYEQYF.